This TCR beta chain derives from a study of shared clonotypes between healthy human individuals. Study-wide findings and caveats: The study drew on few donors, limiting represented genetic and exposure-history diversity.

Deep level was the assay's run setting. The repertoire was sequenced with immunoSEQ multiplex PCR; TCRdb's copy has only in-frame clones and lacks some. The table lists a few hundred thousand clones, 77% of them singletons. To note about this clone: The antigen is not known. One base separates it from a far larger clone, so it is likely a read error.

Germline V gene lookup returns CDR1 KGHSH and CDR2 LQKENI. The J segment lost 6 bases and the V segment lost 4 bases, leaving 8 bases of the junction unmatched. The CDR3 is 14 amino acids. The rearrangement links TRBV18 to TRBJ1-1; the match to TRBD1 covers 7 bases. The TCR originated in a woman aged 40 to 49 in good health. Some clones in this sample may be carry-over from other donors' samples. The material sequenced was PBMCs. The CDR3 DNA is TGTGCCAGCTCACGCGGGCGACAGGGTTCTGAAGCTTTCTTT. Translation gives CASSRGRQGSEAFF.